The 16 T cell receptor beta chains below were found in one sample sequenced in a study of monozygotic twins with inflammatory bowel disease. TCRdb reprocessed the 5' RACE reads and reports one entry per CDR3 protein, with no DNA. This repertoire includes 420,000 or so distinct CDR3 sequences. The sequencing sample was made of blood. The receptors derive from a human donor with ulcerative colitis or Crohn's disease, or a healthy co-twin of an affected twin (not recorded which).

The chain is built from TRBV9 and TRBJ2-1; absent DNA, TCRdb's TRBD1 call cannot be checked. CDR1 is SGDLS and CDR2 is YYNGEE in the germline V gene. The CDR3 is 15 amino acids. This CDR3 is CASSVGQGANNEQFF.

CDR3 region: CATSNTLQMGFPDTQYF. The rearrangement joins TRBV24-1 to TRBJ2-3. CDR3 length: 17 residues. Germline CDR1 and CDR2: KGHDR and SFDVKD.

The rearrangement links TRBV7-9 to TRBJ2-5. Germline CDR1 is SEHNR and CDR2 is FQNEAQ (reference sequence). The CDR3 runs 14 residues. The CDR3 region is CASSLSIVGETQYF.

The gene calls are TRBV10-3 and TRBJ2-6; TCRdb selects TRBD1, and the lack of DNA leaves this call unchecked. CDR3 length equals 15 residues. CDR1 is ENHRY, CDR2 SYGVKD, per germline. CDR3 protein: CAISFDRAGANVLTF.

The V gene is TRBV20-1, the J gene TRBJ2-5; without DNA, the TCRdb call of TRBD1 cannot be checked. Germline V CDR1 and CDR2: DFQATT, SNEGSKA (reference sequence). The CDR3 consists of 13 residues. This CDR3 reads CSVRGGGQETQYF.

V is TRBV20-1 and J is TRBJ2-1; the TCRdb call, TRBD2, lacks DNA for checking. From germline, CDR1 is DFQATT and CDR2 SNEGSKA (reference sequence). CDR3 length equals 16 residues. The CDR3 protein is CSALTGGRRGHNEQFF.

The V and J genes are TRBV2 and TRBJ2-7; the TRBD1 assignment by TCRdb is unverifiable without DNA. The length of the CDR3 is 13 residues. Germline V gene lookup returns CDR1 SNHLY and CDR2 FYNNEI. The CDR3: CASSAGAVYEQYF.

CDR3 sequence: CATSRDGANGYTF. J is TRBJ1-2 and V is TRBV15; TCRdb lists TRBD1, though no DNA is available to test this call. Germline CDR1 reads LNHNV; CDR2 reads YYDKDF (reference sequence). The CDR3 consists of 13 residues.

The genes are TRBV9 and TRBJ1-1; TCRdb designates TRBD1, a call that cannot be tested without DNA. The CDR3 is 15 amino acids. Per germline, CDR1 SGDLS and CDR2 YYNGEE. CDR3 residues: CASSASHGANTEAFF.

The rearrangement joins TRBV5-6 to TRBJ2-7; TCRdb lists TRBD2, though no DNA is available to test this call. The V gene's germline CDR1 is SGHDT and CDR2 YYEEEE. The CDR3 spans 15 residues. This chain's CDR3 is CASSLVAGVVHEQYF.

The chain's CDR3 is CAWSGGRGRETQYF. The chain has TRBV30 and TRBJ2-5; TCRdb lists TRBD2, though no DNA is available to test this call. In germline, CDR1 is GTSNPN, CDR2 SVGIG (reference sequence). This CDR3 contains 14 residues.

V and J are TRBV29-1 and TRBJ1-2; TCRdb outputs TRBD1, but without DNA this stays unchecked. Germline V CDR1 and CDR2: SQVTM, ANQGSEA. The CDR3 runs to 14 residues. The CDR3 sequence: CSADLQGRNYGYTF.

This chain joins TRBV27 and TRBJ1-6. CDR3 length: 14 residues. Germline V CDR1 and CDR2: MNHEY, SMNVEV (reference sequence). CDR3 region: CASRESSYNSPLHF.

This chain links TRBV20-1 with TRBJ2-3. Germline V gene sequence: CDR1 DFQATT, CDR2 SNEGSKA (reference sequence). The CDR3 is 15 residues long. The CDR3 reads CSALLITKRTDTQYF.

The V call is TRBV12-3 or TRBV12-4, the J call TRBJ2-7; TCRdb gives TRBD1 as the D gene, but with no DNA this cannot be confirmed. The CDR3 runs to 16 residues. CDR3 sequence: CASSWTFQRGVSEQYF.

J is TRBJ1-1 and V is TRBV7-2; the TCRdb call, TRBD1, lacks DNA for checking. The CDR3 is 14 residues long. The germline V gene encodes CDR1 SGHTA and CDR2 FQGNSA. This CDR3 is CASSFGGGYTEAFF.